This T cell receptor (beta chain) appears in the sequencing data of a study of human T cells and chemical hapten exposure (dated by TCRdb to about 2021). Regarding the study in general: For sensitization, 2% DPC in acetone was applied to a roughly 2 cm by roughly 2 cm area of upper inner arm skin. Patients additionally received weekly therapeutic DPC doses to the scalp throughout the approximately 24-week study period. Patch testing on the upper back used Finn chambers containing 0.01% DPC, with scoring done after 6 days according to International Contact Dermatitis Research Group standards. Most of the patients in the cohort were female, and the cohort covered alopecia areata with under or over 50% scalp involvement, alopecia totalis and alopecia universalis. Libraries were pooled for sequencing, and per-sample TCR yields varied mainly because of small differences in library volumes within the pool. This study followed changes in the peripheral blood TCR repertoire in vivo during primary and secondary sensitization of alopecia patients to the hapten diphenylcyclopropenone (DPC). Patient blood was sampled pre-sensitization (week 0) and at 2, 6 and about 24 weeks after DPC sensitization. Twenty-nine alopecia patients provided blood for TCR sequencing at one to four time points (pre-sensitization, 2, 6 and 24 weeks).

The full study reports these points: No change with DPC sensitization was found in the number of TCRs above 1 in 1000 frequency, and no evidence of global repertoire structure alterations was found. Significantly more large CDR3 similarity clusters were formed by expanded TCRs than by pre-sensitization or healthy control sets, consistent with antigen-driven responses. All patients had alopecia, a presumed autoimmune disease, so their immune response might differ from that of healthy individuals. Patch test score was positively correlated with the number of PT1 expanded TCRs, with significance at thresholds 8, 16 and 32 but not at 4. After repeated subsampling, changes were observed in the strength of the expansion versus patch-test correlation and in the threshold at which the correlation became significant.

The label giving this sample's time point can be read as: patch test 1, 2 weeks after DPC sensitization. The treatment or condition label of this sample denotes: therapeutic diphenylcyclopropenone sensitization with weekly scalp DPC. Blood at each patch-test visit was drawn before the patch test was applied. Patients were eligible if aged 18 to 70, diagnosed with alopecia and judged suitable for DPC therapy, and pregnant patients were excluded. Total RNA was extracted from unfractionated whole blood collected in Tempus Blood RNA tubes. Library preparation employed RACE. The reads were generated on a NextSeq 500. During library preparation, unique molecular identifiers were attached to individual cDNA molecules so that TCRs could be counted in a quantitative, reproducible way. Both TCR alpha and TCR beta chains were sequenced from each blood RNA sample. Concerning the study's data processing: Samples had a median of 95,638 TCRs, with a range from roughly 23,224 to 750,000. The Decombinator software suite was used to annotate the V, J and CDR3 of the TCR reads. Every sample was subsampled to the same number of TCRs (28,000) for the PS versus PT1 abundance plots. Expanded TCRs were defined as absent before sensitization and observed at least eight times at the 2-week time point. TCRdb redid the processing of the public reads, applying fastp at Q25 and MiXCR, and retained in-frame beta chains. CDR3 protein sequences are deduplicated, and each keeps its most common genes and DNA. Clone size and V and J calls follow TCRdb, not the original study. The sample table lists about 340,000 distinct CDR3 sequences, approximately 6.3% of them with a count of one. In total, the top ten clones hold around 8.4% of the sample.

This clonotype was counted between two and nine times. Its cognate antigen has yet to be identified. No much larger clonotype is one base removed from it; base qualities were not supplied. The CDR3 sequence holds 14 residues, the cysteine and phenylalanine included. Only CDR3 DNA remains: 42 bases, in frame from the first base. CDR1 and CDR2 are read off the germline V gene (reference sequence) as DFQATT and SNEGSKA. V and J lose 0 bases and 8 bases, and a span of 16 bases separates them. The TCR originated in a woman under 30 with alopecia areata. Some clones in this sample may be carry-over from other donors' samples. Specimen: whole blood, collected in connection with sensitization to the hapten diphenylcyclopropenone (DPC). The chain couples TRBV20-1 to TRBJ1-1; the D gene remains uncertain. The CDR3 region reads CSARDSTGQWEAFF. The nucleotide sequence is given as TGCAGTGCTAGAGATTCGACCGGGCAGTGGGAAGCTTTCTTT.